The next 10 T cell receptor beta chains were all read from a single sample in a study of naive and memory T cell subsets. Treatment: skin biopsy from PPD injection site in Mantoux-positive individual. An oligonucleotide containing a UMI was ligated to the 3' end of TCR cDNA. The SP2 primer and nested alpha and beta constant region primers amplified ligated cDNA in four rounds. TCRdb passed the UMI-ligation and nested PCR reads through MiXCR, listing each CDR3 protein once. Of 30,000 to 35,000 distinct CDR3 sequences detected, about 6.9% appear once; the ten largest clones hold over 3%. The sample consisted of skin, taken from a tuberculin skin test site. The receptors were sampled from an adult in good health.

Turning to this clonotype: A read error may produce the germline difference seen at one junction end. The rearrangement links TRBV12-3 or TRBV12-4 to TRBJ1-2; TRBD1 might be the D (5 bases). The CDR3 loop spans 15 amino acids. The CDR3 sequence: CASSSRLGTNYGDTF. CDR3 bases: TGTGCCAGCAGTTCTCGATTAGGGACTAACTATGGCGACACCTTC.

This clonotype came up a few times. The rearrangement links TRBV5-1 to TRBJ2-1; TRBD2 aligns across 8 bases. This CDR3 has 15 amino acids. V shed 4 bases and J 10 bases; nucleotides not matched to a gene: 13. Per the germline V gene, CDR1 is SGHRS and CDR2 is YFSETQ. CDR3 DNA: TGCGCCAGCAGCCTAGCCGGCGGGGGGATCGAGGAGCAGTTCTTC. Amino acid sequence: CASSLAGGGIEEQFF.

This clonotype showed up just a few times. This chain connects TRBV29-1 to TRBJ2-7; 7 nucleotides agree with TRBD2. Germline CDR1 and CDR2: SQVTM and ANQGSEA. The CDR3 has 15 amino acids. V lost 6 bases, J lost 5 bases, and 16 bases stayed unmatched. This chain's CDR3 is CSVDVGWEGRDEQYF. In DNA form, the CDR3 reads TGCAGCGTGGACGTGGGGTGGGAGGGTCGAGACGAGCAGTACTTC.

This clonotype has at least ten counts. The chain employs TRBV20-1 and TRBJ2-7; the match to TRBD1 covers 7 bases. CDR3 size: 13 residues. The germline V gene encodes CDR1 DFQATT and CDR2 SNEGSKA (reference sequence). Unmatched junction bases numbered 4, after V lost 5 bases and J lost 0 bases. In DNA form, the CDR3 reads TGCAGTGCTTCGGGACAGCTCTCCTACGAGCAGTACTTC. This encodes CSASGQLSYEQYF.

This clonotype was seen at least ten times. V gene TRBV7-8 combines with J gene TRBJ1-5; D is unresolved. Germline V lookup: CDR1 SGHVS, CDR2 FQNEAQ. Trimming cost V 3 bases and J 2 bases, with 2 bases left between them. The CDR3 contains 12 residues. CDR3: CASSLGNQPQHF. CDR3 DNA: TGTGCCAGCAGCTTGGGCAATCAGCCCCAGCATTTT.

This clonotype was detected many times. The V and J genes are TRBV5-4 and TRBJ2-1; no firm D call. CDR1 is SGHNT, CDR2 YYREEE, per germline (reference sequence). The length of the CDR3 is 13 residues. V shed 0 bases and J shed 6 bases, with 7 bases lying between them. The CDR3 sequence is CASSLGGVNEQFF. DNA for the CDR3: TGTGCCAGCAGCTTGGGAGGTGTCAATGAGCAGTTCTTC.

A word on this clonotype: This may be a read error, as it is one base from a much larger clone. This sequence joins TRBV29-1 and TRBJ2-2; TRBD1 might be the D (5 bases). The CDR3 loop spans 13 amino acids. The germline gives CDR1 SQVTM, CDR2 ANQGSEA. The CDR3 loop reads CCVDLGVTGELFF. The CDR3, as DNA: TGCTGCGTTGATTTAGGGGTCACCGGGGAGCTGTTTTTT.

This clonotype was seen at least ten times. The CDR3, as DNA: TGTGCCAGCAGCTTATTGACTAGCGGAACCGGGGAGCTGTTTTTT. Translating it yields CASSLLTSGTGELFF. V is TRBV7-2 and J is TRBJ2-2; 9 nucleotides agree with TRBD2. Per the germline V gene, CDR1 is SGHTA and CDR2 is FQGNSA. The CDR3 has 15 amino acids. J was trimmed by 5 bases and V by 2 bases; bases with no gene match: 3.

This clonotype was detected a few times. The J gene is TRBJ2-2, the V gene TRBV5-1, with D uncertain. The CDR3 is 11 amino acids. Germline V gene lookup returns CDR1 SGHRS and CDR2 YFSETQ. Between the trimmed V and J ends, which lost 2 bases and 6 bases, there was a span of 2 bases. CDR3 nucleotide sequence: TGCGCCAGCAGCTTCCCCGGGGAGCTGTTTTTT. It yields the protein CASSFPGELFF.

This clonotype was found a few times. The V gene is TRBV19, the J gene TRBJ1-5; D call uncertain. This CDR3 spans 15 amino acids. Between the trimmed V and J ends, which lost 5 bases and 0 bases, there was a span of 11 bases. Looked up from germline, CDR1 is LNHDA and CDR2 is SQIVND (reference sequence). CDR3 in DNA: TGTGCCAGTAGTTCCTACGTCAATAGCAATCAGCCCCAGCATTTT. This sequence encodes CASSSYVNSNQPQHF.